Sequencing of this T cell receptor beta chain was carried out in a study of blood T cell repertoires in COVID-19. Overall study context: PBMCs, B-cell-depleted T cells, or T cells provided the cDNA or gDNA that made up the material.

This CDR3 spans 15 amino acids. CDR1 and CDR2 from the germline V gene are SGHNT and YYREEE (reference sequence). V was shortened by 2 bases and J by 1 base, with 13 bases between the two germline ends. This clone appeared many times. Participant ages covered about 18 to 95 years across approximately 25 US areas. Cohorts were determined from participant-reported clinical history. Per the original data handling: Amplification with reference gene primers provided the estimates of nucleated cell counts. Libraries were prepared by immunoSEQ multiplex PCR; TCRdb keeps only in-frame clonotypes and omits some of them. Clone size and V and J calls were adopted from that table, with D and trimming inferred from the DNA. The repertoire holds 250,000 to 350,000 clones, with approximately 90% as singletons.

The source of this sequence is a woman aged 18-29 years who had recovered from COVID-19. The chain combines TRBV5-4 with TRBJ2-7, with D possibly matching TRBD2 (6 bases). The sample taken for sequencing was PBMCs or T cells enriched from blood (not recorded which). The CDR3, as DNA: TGTGCCAGCAGCTTCGGCGGGACGACATCCTACGAGCAGTACTTC. Its protein is CASSFGGTTSYEQYF.